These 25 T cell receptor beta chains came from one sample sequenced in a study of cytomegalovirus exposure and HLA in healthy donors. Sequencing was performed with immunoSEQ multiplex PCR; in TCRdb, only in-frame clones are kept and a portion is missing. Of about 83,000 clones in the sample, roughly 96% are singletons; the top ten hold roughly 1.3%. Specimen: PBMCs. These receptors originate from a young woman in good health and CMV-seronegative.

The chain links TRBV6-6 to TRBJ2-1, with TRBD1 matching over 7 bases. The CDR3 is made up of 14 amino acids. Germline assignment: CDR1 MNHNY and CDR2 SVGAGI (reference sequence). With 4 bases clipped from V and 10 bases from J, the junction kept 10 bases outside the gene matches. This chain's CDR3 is CASSSGTALGEQFF. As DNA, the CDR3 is TGTGCCAGCAGTTCCGGGACAGCGCTTGGAGAGCAGTTCTTC.

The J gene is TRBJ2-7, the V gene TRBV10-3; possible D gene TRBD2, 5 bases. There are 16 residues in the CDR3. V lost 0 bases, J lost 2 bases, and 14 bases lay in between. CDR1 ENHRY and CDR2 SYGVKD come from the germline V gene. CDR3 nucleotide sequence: TGTGCCATCAGTGAGTCCCCGGGGAACGGGGCCTACGAGCAGTACTTC. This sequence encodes CAISESPGNGAYEQYF.

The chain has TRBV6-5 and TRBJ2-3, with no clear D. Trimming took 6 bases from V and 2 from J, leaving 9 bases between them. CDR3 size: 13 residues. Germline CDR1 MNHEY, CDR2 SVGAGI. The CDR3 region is CASSSESTDTQYF. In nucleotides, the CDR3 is TGTGCCAGCAGCTCAGAATCCACAGATACGCAGTATTTT.

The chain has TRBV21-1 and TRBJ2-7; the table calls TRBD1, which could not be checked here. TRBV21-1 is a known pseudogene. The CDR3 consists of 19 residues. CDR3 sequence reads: CASSKVTGTQENLSYEQYF. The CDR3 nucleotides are TGTGCCAGCAGCAAAGTCACCGGGACACAAGAGAACTTATCCTACGAGCAGTACTTC.

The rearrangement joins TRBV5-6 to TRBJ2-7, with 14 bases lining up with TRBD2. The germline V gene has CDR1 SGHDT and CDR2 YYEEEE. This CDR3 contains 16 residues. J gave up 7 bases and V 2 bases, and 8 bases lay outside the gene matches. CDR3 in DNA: TGTGCCAGCAGCTTTCCGACTAGCGGGAGGGCCGATGAGCAGTACTTC. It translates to CASSFPTSGRADEQYF.

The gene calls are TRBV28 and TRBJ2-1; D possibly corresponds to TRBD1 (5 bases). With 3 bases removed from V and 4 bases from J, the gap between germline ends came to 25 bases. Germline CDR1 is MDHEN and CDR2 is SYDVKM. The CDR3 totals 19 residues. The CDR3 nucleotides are TGTGCCAGCAGTTTGGACCTTCTTCAGGGTAATAGGGTATACAATGAGCAGTTCTTC. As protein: CASSLDLLQGNRVYNEQFF. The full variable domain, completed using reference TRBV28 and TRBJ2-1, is DVKVTQSSRYLVKRTGEKVFLECVQDMDHENMFWYRQDPGLGLRLIYFSYDVKMKEKGDIPEGYSVSREKKERFSLILESASTNQTSMYLCASSLDLLQGNRVYNEQFFGPGTRLTVL.

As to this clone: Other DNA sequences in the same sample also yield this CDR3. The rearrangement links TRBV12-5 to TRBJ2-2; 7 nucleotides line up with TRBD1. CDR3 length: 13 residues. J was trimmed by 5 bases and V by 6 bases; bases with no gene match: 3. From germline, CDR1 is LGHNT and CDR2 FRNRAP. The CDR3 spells CASGLQGTGELFF. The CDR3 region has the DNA TGTGCTAGTGGCTTACAGGGGACCGGGGAGCTGTTTTTT.

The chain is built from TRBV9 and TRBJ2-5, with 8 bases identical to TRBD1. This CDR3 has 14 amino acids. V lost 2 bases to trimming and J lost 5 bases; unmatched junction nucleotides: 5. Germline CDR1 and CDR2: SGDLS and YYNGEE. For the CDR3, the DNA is TGTGCCAGCAGCGTGGACAGGGTATCGGAGACCCAGTACTTC. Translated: CASSVDRVSETQYF. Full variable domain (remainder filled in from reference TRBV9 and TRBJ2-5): DSGVTQTPKHLITATGQRVTLRCSPRSGDLSVYWYQQSLDQGLQFLIQYYNGEERAKGNILERFSAQQFPDLHSELNLSSLELGDSALYFCASSVDRVSETQYFGPGTRLLVL.

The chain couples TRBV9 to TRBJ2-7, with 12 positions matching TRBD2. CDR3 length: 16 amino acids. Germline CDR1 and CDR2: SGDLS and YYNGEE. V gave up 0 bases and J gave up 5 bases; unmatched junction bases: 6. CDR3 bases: TGTGCCAGCAGCGTAGGACTAGCGGGAGATGTCAACGAGCAGTACTTC. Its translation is CASSVGLAGDVNEQYF.

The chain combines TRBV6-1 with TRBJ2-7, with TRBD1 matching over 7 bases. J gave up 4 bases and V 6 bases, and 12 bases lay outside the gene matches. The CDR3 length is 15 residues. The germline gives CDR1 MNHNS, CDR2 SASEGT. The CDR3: CASSVDRTGGYEQYF. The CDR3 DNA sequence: TGTGCCAGCAGCGTTGACAGGACAGGAGGATACGAGCAGTACTTC.

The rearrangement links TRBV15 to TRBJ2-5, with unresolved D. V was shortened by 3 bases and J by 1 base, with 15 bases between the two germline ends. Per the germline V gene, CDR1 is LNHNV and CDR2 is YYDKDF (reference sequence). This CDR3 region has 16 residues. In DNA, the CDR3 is TGTGCCACCAGCAGGCCCATTGGGCAACTCCAAGAGACCCAGTACTTC. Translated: CATSRPIGQLQETQYF.

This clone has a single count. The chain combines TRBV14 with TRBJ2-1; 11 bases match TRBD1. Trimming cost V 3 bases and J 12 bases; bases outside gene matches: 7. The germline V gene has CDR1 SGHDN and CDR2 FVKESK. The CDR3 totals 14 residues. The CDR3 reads CASSHPGTGGLQFF. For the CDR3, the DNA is TGTGCCAGCAGCCATCCCGGGACAGGGGGGCTGCAGTTCTTC. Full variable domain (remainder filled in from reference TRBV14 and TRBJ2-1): EAGVTQFPSHSVIEKGQTVTLRCDPISGHDNLYWYRRVMGKEIKFLLHFVKESKQDESGMPNNRFLAERTGGTYSTLKVQPAELEDSGVYFCASSHPGTGGLQFFGPGTRLTVL.

The CDR3 sequence: CASSDSMAAGGPAGELFF. In nucleotides, the CDR3 is TGTGCCAGCAGTGACTCGATGGCTGCGGGAGGGCCAGCGGGGGAGCTGTTTTTT. The gene calls are TRBV6-4 and TRBJ2-2, with 9 bases lining up with TRBD2. Germline CDR1 reads MRHNA; CDR2 reads SNTAGT. This CDR3 is 18 amino acids long. J gave up 8 bases and V 0 bases, and 13 bases lay outside the gene matches.

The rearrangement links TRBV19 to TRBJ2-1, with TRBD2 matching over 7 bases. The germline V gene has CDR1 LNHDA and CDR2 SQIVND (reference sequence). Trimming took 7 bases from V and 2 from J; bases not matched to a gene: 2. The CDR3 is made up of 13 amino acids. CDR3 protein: CASTGLAYNEQFF. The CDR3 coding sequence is TGTGCCAGTACCGGACTAGCCTACAATGAGCAGTTCTTC.

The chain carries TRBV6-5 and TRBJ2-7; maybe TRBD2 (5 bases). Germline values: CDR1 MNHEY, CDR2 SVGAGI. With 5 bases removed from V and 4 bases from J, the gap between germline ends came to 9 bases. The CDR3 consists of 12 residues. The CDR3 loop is CASSQGSYEQYF. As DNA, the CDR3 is TGTGCCAGCAGTCAAGGGAGTTACGAGCAGTACTTC.

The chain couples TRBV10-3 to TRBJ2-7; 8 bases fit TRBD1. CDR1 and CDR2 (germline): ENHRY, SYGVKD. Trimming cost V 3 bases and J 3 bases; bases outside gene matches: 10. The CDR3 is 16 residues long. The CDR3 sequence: CAISDPRTGTNYEQYF. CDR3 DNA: TGTGCCATCAGTGACCCCCGGACAGGGACAAACTACGAGCAGTACTTC.

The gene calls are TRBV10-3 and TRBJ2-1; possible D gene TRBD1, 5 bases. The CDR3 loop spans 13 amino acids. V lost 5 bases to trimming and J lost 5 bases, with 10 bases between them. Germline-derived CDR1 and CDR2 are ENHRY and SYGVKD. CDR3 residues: CAISFRQNNEQFF. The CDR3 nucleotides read TGTGCCATCAGTTTTCGACAGAACAATGAGCAGTTCTTC.

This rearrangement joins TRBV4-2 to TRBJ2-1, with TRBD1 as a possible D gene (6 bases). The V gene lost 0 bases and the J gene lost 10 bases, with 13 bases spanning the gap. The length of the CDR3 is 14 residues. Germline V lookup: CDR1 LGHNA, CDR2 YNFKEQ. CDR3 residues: CASSQDRGYSEQFF. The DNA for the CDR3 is TGTGCCAGCAGCCAAGACAGGGGCTACTCGGAGCAGTTCTTC.

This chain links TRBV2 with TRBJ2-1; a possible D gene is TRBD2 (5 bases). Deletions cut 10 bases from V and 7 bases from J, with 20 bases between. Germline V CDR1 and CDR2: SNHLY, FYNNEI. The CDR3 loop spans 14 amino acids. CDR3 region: CATSKREEGNEQFF. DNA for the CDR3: TGTGCCACATCTAAACGGGAAGAGGGTAATGAGCAGTTCTTC.

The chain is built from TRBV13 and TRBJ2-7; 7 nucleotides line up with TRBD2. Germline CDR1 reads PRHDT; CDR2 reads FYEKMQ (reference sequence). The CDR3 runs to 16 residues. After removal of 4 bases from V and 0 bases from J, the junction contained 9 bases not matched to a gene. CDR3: CASSSGRGRTSYEQYF. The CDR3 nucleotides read TGTGCCAGCAGCTCGGGGAGGGGACGGACCTCCTACGAGCAGTACTTC. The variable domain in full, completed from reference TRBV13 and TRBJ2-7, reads AAGVIQSPRHLIKEKRETATLKCYPIPRHDTVYWYQQGPGQDPQFLISFYEKMQSDKGSIPDRFSAQQFSDYHSELNMSSLELGDSALYFCASSSGRGRTSYEQYFGPGTRLTVT.

CDR3 DNA: TGTGCCAGCAGCCAAGCCGGGACAGGGGTAAAAGAGACCCAGTACTTC. It encodes CASSQAGTGVKETQYF. The rearrangement uses TRBV14 and TRBJ2-5, with 10 bases identical to TRBD1. The V segment lost 1 base and the J segment 3 bases; nucleotides outside the gene matches: 5. The CDR3 consists of 16 residues. CDR1 SGHDN and CDR2 FVKESK come from the germline V gene.

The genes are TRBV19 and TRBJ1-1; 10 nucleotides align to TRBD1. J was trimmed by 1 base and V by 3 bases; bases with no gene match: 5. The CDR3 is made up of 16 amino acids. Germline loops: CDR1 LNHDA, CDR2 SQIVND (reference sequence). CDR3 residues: CASSIRTGGSNTEAFF. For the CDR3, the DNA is TGTGCCAGTAGTATCAGGACAGGGGGTTCGAACACTGAAGCTTTCTTT. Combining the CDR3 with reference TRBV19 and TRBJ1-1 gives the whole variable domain DGGITQSPKYLFRKEGQNVTLSCEQNLNHDAMYWYRQDPGQGLRLIYYSQIVNDFQKGDIAEGYSVSREKKESFPLTVTSAQKNPTAFYLCASSIRTGGSNTEAFFGQGTRLTVV.

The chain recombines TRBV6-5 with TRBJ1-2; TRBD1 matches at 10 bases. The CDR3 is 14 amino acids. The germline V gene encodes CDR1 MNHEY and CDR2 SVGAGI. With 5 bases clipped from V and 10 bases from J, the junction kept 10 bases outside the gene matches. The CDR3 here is CASSSGQGVKDYTF. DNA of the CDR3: TGTGCCAGCAGTAGTGGACAGGGGGTGAAGGACTACACCTTC.

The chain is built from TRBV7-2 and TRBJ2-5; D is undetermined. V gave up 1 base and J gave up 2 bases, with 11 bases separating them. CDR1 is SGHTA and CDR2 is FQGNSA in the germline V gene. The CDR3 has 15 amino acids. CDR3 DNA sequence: TGTGCCAGCAGCTTAGTGGTTGGGCTACAAGAGACCCAGTACTTC. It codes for CASSLVVGLQETQYF. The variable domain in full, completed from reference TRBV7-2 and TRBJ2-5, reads GAGVSQSPSNKVTEKGKDVELRCDPISGHTALYWYRQSLGQGLEFLIYFQGNSAPDKSGLPSDRFSAERTGGSVSTLTIQRTQQEDSAVYLCASSLVVGLQETQYFGPGTRLLVL.

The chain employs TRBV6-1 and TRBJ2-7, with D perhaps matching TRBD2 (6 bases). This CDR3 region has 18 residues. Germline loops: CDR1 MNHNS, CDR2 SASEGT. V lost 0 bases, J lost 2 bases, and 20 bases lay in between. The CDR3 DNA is TGTGCCAGCAGTGAAGCGGTGTGGGTCGGGGAGGTGCCCTACGAGCAGTACTTC. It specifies CASSEAVWVGEVPYEQYF.